This T cell receptor beta chain comes out of a study of blood T cell repertoires in COVID-19. This CDR3 is built from 14 residues. The junction had 6 bases not matched to a gene; V was cut back by 3 bases and J by 5 bases. Germline values: CDR1 LGHNA, CDR2 YNFKEQ. Participants' reported clinical history set cohort assignment. Clones were sequenced by immunoSEQ multiplex PCR, and TCRdb holds only the in-frame ones, with some missing. The sample records around 400,000 clones, 80% to 85% being singletons. The V call is TRBV4-2, the J call TRBJ2-5; TRBD2 matches 7 bases. The sequencing input was PBMCs or T cells enriched from blood (not recorded which). The sequence was collected from a woman aged 45-59 years who had recovered from COVID-19. The CDR3 DNA sequence: TGTGCCAGCAGCCAGGGGGGGGACCTGGAGACCCAGTACTTC. This gives the protein CASSQGGDLETQYF.